This passage covers 20 T cell receptor beta chains from one sample sequenced in a study of neurological immune-mediated disorders. MiXCR, applied by TCRdb to the 5' RACE reads, yields one record per CDR3 protein. The data show tens of thousands of distinct CDR3 sequences, with less than 2.5% seen just once and roughly 2.5% held by the top ten. The material sequenced was PBMCs. These receptor sequences come from a woman between 50 and 59 years old with multiple sclerosis.

Judged by abundance, this clonotype is medium-sized. The gene calls are TRBV12-3 or TRBV12-4 and TRBJ2-7; no clear D gene. This CDR3 region has 12 residues. Trimming removed 3 bases from V and 6 bases from J, with 9 bases in between. DNA of the CDR3: TGTGCCAGCAGTTTTTTCGGGCTCGAGCAGTACTTC. Protein product: CASSFFGLEQYF.

The V gene is TRBV11-2, the J gene TRBJ2-1, with 8 bases fitting TRBD2. V shed 5 bases, J shed 4 bases, and the junction held 7 bases outside the gene matches. Germline V lookup: CDR1 SGHAT, CDR2 FQNNGV. This CDR3 is built from 15 residues. The CDR3 sequence is CASSPGTRRYNEQFF. CDR3 DNA sequence: TGTGCCAGCAGCCCTGGGACTAGAAGATACAATGAGCAGTTCTTC.

Ten or more counts support this clonotype. V and J are TRBV10-3 and TRBJ2-7; D is ambiguous. Trimming cost V 10 bases and J 2 bases, with 9 bases left between them. Germline V gene sequence: CDR1 ENHRY, CDR2 SYGVKD. CDR3 size: 11 residues. The CDR3 loop reads CATGSTYEQYF. The CDR3 nucleotides read TGTGCCACCGGTTCAACCTACGAGCAGTACTTC.

This clonotype occurred many times. The chain recombines TRBV7-2 with TRBJ2-5; tentatively, D is TRBD2 (5 bases). Germline values: CDR1 SGHTA, CDR2 FQGNSA. V was trimmed by 1 base and J by 2 bases, leaving 11 bases between them. The CDR3 extends over 15 amino acids. Here the CDR3 DNA reads TGTGCCAGCAGCTTAGGGACTGGGAAACAAGAGACCCAGTACTTC. Encoded protein: CASSLGTGKQETQYF.

This clonotype was seen at least ten times. A much larger clone lies one base from this, so it may be a read error. The rearrangement uses TRBV20-1 and TRBJ2-3; possibly TRBD1 or TRBD2 for D (5 bases each). The CDR3 contains 15 residues. CDR1 DFQATT and CDR2 SNEGSKA come from the germline V gene (reference sequence). V dropped 1 base and J dropped 3 bases, with 14 bases sitting between them. CDR3 sequence (DNA): TGCAGTGCTAGAGTTTGGGGGAAAGAAACAGATACGCAGTATTTT. Protein: CSARVWGKETDTQYF.

As to this clonotype: An end of the junction differs from the germline gene, which may be a read error. The V and J genes are TRBV10-3 and TRBJ2-1; D gene unclear. The CDR3 is made up of 13 amino acids. Germline V CDR1 and CDR2: ENHRY, SYGVKD. The CDR3 sequence: CVISAPLSNEQFF. Written as DNA, the CDR3 is TGTGTCATCAGTGCTCCCCTCTCCAATGAGCAGTTCTTC.

This clonotype was seen at least ten times. This CDR3 is CASSVGLAGQTQYF. DNA for the CDR3: TGTGCCAGCAGCGTAGGACTAGCGGGGCAGACCCAGTACTTC. V gene TRBV9 combines with J gene TRBJ2-5; 11 bases are a match to TRBD2. The V gene end was trimmed by 0 bases and the J gene end by 6 bases; junction bases not matched to a gene: 1. The CDR3 totals 14 residues. Germline values: CDR1 SGDLS, CDR2 YYNGEE.

This clonotype has at least ten counts. V and J are TRBV4-1 and TRBJ1-5, with D hard to call. The germline V gene has CDR1 MGHRA and CDR2 YSYEKL. Trimming pared 0 bases from V and 2 bases from J, leaving 5 bases between. This CDR3 is built from 14 residues. The CDR3 here is CASSQEGGNQPQHF. The CDR3 DNA follows: TGCGCCAGCAGCCAAGAAGGCGGCAATCAGCCCCAGCATTTT.

Ten or more counts support this clonotype. V usage is TRBV9 and J usage is TRBJ1-2; possibly TRBD1 for D (5 bases). The V and J ends lost 3 bases and 4 bases respectively, with 19 bases between them. Germline CDR1 and CDR2: SGDLS and YYNGEE. This CDR3 is built from 16 residues. The CDR3, as DNA: TGTGCCAGCAGCGCCACATTCAGGGAAGAGAGCTATGGCTACACCTTC. Amino acids: CASSATFREESYGYTF. Full variable domain (missing parts from reference TRBV9 and TRBJ1-2): DSGVTQTPKHLITATGQRVTLRCSPRSGDLSVYWYQQSLDQGLQFLIQYYNGEERAKGNILERFSAQQFPDLHSELNLSSLELGDSALYFCASSATFREESYGYTFGSGTRLTVV.

Ten or more counts support this clonotype. This chain connects TRBV20-1 to TRBJ2-7, with TRBD1 identical over 10 bases. CDR1 is DFQATT and CDR2 is SNEGSKA in the germline V gene (reference sequence). This CDR3 is built from 15 residues. The trim removed 3 bases at V and 4 bases at J, leaving 9 bases unmatched. The CDR3 here is CSAREPGTGDYEQYF. The CDR3 DNA reads TGCAGTGCTAGGGAACCCGGGACAGGGGATTACGAGCAGTACTTC.

This clonotype was observed many times. The V and J genes are TRBV5-1 and TRBJ2-1; 9 nucleotides agree with TRBD1. J gave up 2 bases and V 0 bases, and 3 bases lay outside the gene matches. Germline-derived CDR1 and CDR2 are SGHRS and YFSETQ. The CDR3 has 16 amino acids. The CDR3 protein is CASSLGDRAPYNEQFF. As DNA, the CDR3 is TGCGCCAGCAGCTTGGGGGACAGGGCCCCCTACAATGAGCAGTTCTTC.

This clonotype was observed many times. This chain links TRBV5-1 with TRBJ1-6; 9 bases fit TRBD1. Germline values: CDR1 SGHRS, CDR2 YFSETQ. V lost 1 base and J lost 9; bases outside the gene matches: 5. The CDR3 is 15 amino acids. DNA of the CDR3: TGCGCCAGCAGCTTGAAGGGACAGGGCAGTTCACCCCTCCACTTT. Translated, it gives CASSLKGQGSSPLHF.

This clonotype was seen at least ten times. The rearrangement joins TRBV11-2 to TRBJ2-5, with D possibly being TRBD2 (6 bases). Trimming left V 4 bases short and J 4 bases short, with 16 bases between. CDR3 size: 15 residues. CDR1 is SGHAT, CDR2 FQNNGV, per germline. The DNA of the CDR3 is TGTGCCAGCAGCTCCGATAGAGGAGGGTTAGAGACCCAGTACTTC. It yields the protein CASSSDRGGLETQYF.

This clonotype was seen at least ten times. The chain links TRBV9 to TRBJ2-3, with 7 bases matching TRBD2. Germline CDR1 and CDR2: SGDLS and YYNGEE. The length of the CDR3 is 17 residues. The J segment lost 2 bases and the V segment lost 0 bases, leaving 9 bases of the junction unmatched. The CDR3 protein is CASSVGSAGLPTDTQYF. The CDR3 region has the DNA TGTGCCAGCAGCGTAGGATCCGCGGGACTACCCACAGATACGCAGTATTTT.

In this sample, this clonotype turned up many times. The chain uses TRBV5-1 and TRBJ2-1; 11 bases map to TRBD2. There are 15 residues in the CDR3. J was trimmed by 4 bases and V by 5 bases; bases with no gene match: 5. CDR1 SGHRS and CDR2 YFSETQ come from the germline V gene. Here the CDR3 reads CASRMTSGAYNEQFF. The CDR3 nucleotides read TGCGCCAGCAGGATGACTAGCGGGGCTTACAATGAGCAGTTCTTC. The whole variable domain, remainder taken from reference TRBV5-1 and TRBJ2-1, is KAGVTQTPRYLIKTRGQQVTLSCSPISGHRSVSWYQQTPGQGLQFLFEYFSETQRNKGNFPGRFSGRQFSNSRSEMNVSTLELGDSALYLCASRMTSGAYNEQFFGPGTRLTVL.

This clonotype was counted ten times or more. The rearrangement uses TRBV10-3 and TRBJ2-1, with D possibly matching TRBD2 (5 bases). With 3 bases removed from V and 3 bases from J, the gap between germline ends came to 9 bases. The CDR3 extends over 14 amino acids. Germline assignment: CDR1 ENHRY and CDR2 SYGVKD. CDR3 residues: CAISDRTFYNEQFF. In DNA form, the CDR3 reads TGTGCCATCAGTGACAGGACTTTCTACAATGAGCAGTTCTTC.

This clonotype was seen ten or more times. The CDR3 region has the DNA TGCAGTGCTAGAGATGACCATCGAGGGGCCACTGAAGCTTTCTTT. This sequence encodes CSARDDHRGATEAFF. The chain is built from TRBV20-1 and TRBJ1-1, with a tentative D call TRBD1 (5 bases). V was shortened by 0 bases and J by 4 bases, with 15 bases between the two germline ends. The CDR3 extends over 15 amino acids. The germline V gene has CDR1 DFQATT and CDR2 SNEGSKA (reference sequence).

This clonotype has at least ten counts. V is TRBV20-1 and J is TRBJ2-7; 10 bases are shared with TRBD2. J lost 2 bases, V lost 4 bases, and 11 bases had no gene match. The germline V gene encodes CDR1 DFQATT and CDR2 SNEGSKA (reference sequence). The CDR3 consists of 16 residues. Here the CDR3 reads CSANPALAGAPYEQYF. The CDR3, as DNA: TGCAGTGCTAATCCGGCGCTAGCGGGAGCCCCCTACGAGCAGTACTTC.

This clonotype was observed many times. The V gene is TRBV12-3 or TRBV12-4, the J gene TRBJ2-7; 7 bases map to TRBD1. The CDR3 covers 14 residues. Losses at the gene ends were 6 bases for V and 1 base for J; bases not matched to a gene: 6. In DNA, the CDR3 is TGTGCCAGCAGCAAGGGGACAGTTTCCTACGAGCAGTACTTC. It is translated as CASSKGTVSYEQYF.

This clonotype was recorded many times. The chain joins TRBV29-1 to TRBJ2-7, with TRBD2 identical over 10 bases. This CDR3 is 13 amino acids long. CDR1 SQVTM and CDR2 ANQGSEA come from the germline V gene. With V trimmed by 7 bases and J by 0 bases, 3 bases remained unmatched. The CDR3 is CSGRTSGSYEQYF. DNA of the CDR3: TGCAGCGGTCGGACTAGCGGCTCCTACGAGCAGTACTTC.